The clone carrying this T cell receptor (beta chain) showed up many times. The antigen is undetermined. These data originate in a study of CD8 T cells in ankylosing spondylitis. This CDR3 has 13 amino acids. Germline CDR1 reads SGHVS; CDR2 reads FQNEAQ. The V end lost 8 bases, the J end lost 2 bases, and 9 bases lay between the germline ends. General study points: Made up of eight highly homologous variants, a TCR beta motif appeared characteristic of ankylosing spondylitis blood. Reportedly, significant enrichment of disease-linked clones occurred in matched ankylosing spondylitis synovial fluid. In the blood and synovial fluid of reactive arthritis, some motif variants had been previously reported.

As the method for making TCR beta libraries, quantitative 5'-RACE with molecular barcodes was used. TCRdb called the 5' RACE reads again in MiXCR, with one record for every CDR3 protein. The sample has just under 550,000 distinct CDR3 sequences, about an eighth seen once. The sequenced material came from blood, either unsorted or a sorted T cell fraction (not recorded which). The chain employs TRBV7-8 and TRBJ2-2; D may match TRBD1 or TRBD2 (5 bases each). The receptor's source is a male donor with ankylosing spondylitis. The CDR3 sequence: CASAGTNTGELFF. The CDR3 nucleotides are TGTGCCAGCGCCGGGACCAACACCGGGGAGCTGTTTTTT.